The 27 T cell receptor beta chains listed next were all sequenced from one sample in a study of T cell responses to AZD1222 COVID-19 vaccine (dated by TCRdb to the early 2020s). To prepare the library, the immunoSEQ multiplex PCR assay was applied. TCRdb provides this immuneACCESS table in a form limited to in-frame rearrangements. Some clones are lacking; in checked studies, under half of them reflect an unresolved V gene, and why the rest are absent is not known. The sample includes approximately 100,000 clones, with approximately 87% observed a single time. Together, the top ten hold roughly 10% of the sample. The time point label of this sample denotes: about 28 days (+/-7) after the second vaccine dose. Here the sequenced sample was peripheral blood, taken 28 days after the second AZD1222 dose. Receptors originate from an adult who received the AZD1222 COVID-19 vaccine.

This chain uses TRBV2 with TRBJ1-2; D gene unclear. This CDR3 has 13 residues. Germline assignment: CDR1 SNHLY and CDR2 FYNNEI. V was trimmed by 8 bases and J by 5 bases, leaving 15 bases between them. The CDR3 is CASQPRASYGYTF. For the CDR3, the DNA is TGTGCCAGCCAGCCCCGGGCAAGTTATGGCTACACCTTC.

This clone was seen only a few times. The chain is built from TRBV6-6 and TRBJ1-1; unclear D gene. Trimming took off 2 bases at V and 11 bases at J, with 21 bases between the two ends. The CDR3 has 15 residues. Germline CDR1 MNHNY, CDR2 SVGAGI (reference sequence). The CDR3 spells CASSYTRPSRPDAFF. Written as DNA, the CDR3 is TGTGCCAGCAGTTACACTCGGCCCTCCAGGCCGGACGCTTTCTTT.

The CDR3 nucleotides are TGTGCCAGCAGTAGCTTGGTGGGCCACAAGAACACTGAAGCTTTCTTT. It is translated as CASSSLVGHKNTEAFF. This chain connects TRBV21-1 to TRBJ1-1. TRBV21-1 is a known pseudogene. This CDR3 region has 16 residues.

The CDR3 reads CSASDQGRDEKLFF. For the CDR3, the DNA is TGCAGTGCGAGTGATCAGGGGCGGGATGAAAAACTGTTTTTT. This chain connects TRBV20-1 to TRBJ1-4, with a tentative D call TRBD1 (6 bases). Between the trimmed V and J ends, which lost 6 bases and 6 bases, there was a span of 17 bases. The CDR3 loop spans 14 amino acids. Germline V gives CDR1 DFQATT, CDR2 SNEGSKA (reference sequence).

The chain carries TRBV7-2 and TRBJ2-5, with D possibly being TRBD2 (6 bases). The CDR3 is made up of 13 amino acids. The V end lost 8 bases, the J end lost 4 bases, and 14 bases lay between the germline ends. Germline CDR1 is SGHTA and CDR2 is FQGNSA. The CDR3 reads CASSSGRIETQYF. CDR3 coding DNA: TGTGCCAGCTCCTCCGGGAGAATAGAGACCCAGTACTTC.

This clone showed up just once. The genes are TRBV7-2 and TRBJ2-1; D gene uncertain. V was cut by 3 bases and J by 6 bases, with 9 bases left in between. CDR1 and CDR2 from the germline V gene are SGHTA and FQGNSA. There are 13 residues in the CDR3. The CDR3 protein is CASSLSRPNEQFF. DNA of the CDR3: TGTGCCAGCAGCTTGAGCCGTCCCAATGAGCAGTTCTTC.

The rearrangement uses TRBV14 and TRBJ2-1, with 10 bases identical to TRBD2. This CDR3 is 14 amino acids long. Unmatched junction bases numbered 0, after V lost 4 bases and J lost 3 bases. Germline V gene data show CDR1 as SGHDN and CDR2 as FVKESK. In DNA form, the CDR3 reads TGTGCCAGCAGCCGGACTAGCGGCTACAATGAGCAGTTCTTC. Encoded protein: CASSRTSGYNEQFF. The full variable domain, with the rest looked up from reference TRBV14 and TRBJ2-1, is EAGVTQFPSHSVIEKGQTVTLRCDPISGHDNLYWYRRVMGKEIKFLLHFVKESKQDESGMPNNRFLAERTGGTYSTLKVQPAELEDSGVYFCASSRTSGYNEQFFGPGTRLTVL.

This clone was recorded only once. The V call is TRBV29-1, the J call TRBJ1-2; TRBD1 matches at 8 bases. The CDR3 extends over 15 amino acids. J lost 3 bases, V lost 6 bases, and 12 bases had no gene match. CDR1 is SQVTM, CDR2 ANQGSEA, per germline. As DNA, the CDR3 is TGCAGCGTCTATCCTTCGGACAGGGTATACTATGGCTACACCTTC. Its protein is CSVYPSDRVYYGYTF.

This chain links TRBV27 with TRBJ1-1, with a weak D call TRBD1 (5 bases). Trimming pared 5 bases from V and 4 bases from J, leaving 17 bases between. The CDR3 runs to 15 residues. Germline V CDR1 and CDR2: MNHEY, SMNVEV (reference sequence). The CDR3 DNA sequence: TGTGCCAGCAGTCCACCGAAGGGGACGGGCACTGAAGCTTTCTTT. It translates to CASSPPKGTGTEAFF.

The chain uses TRBV27 and TRBJ2-1; 9 nucleotides line up with TRBD1. CDR1 is MNHEY and CDR2 is SMNVEV in the germline V gene (reference sequence). The CDR3 covers 15 residues. The junction had 3 bases not matched to a gene; V was cut back by 4 bases and J by 2 bases. The CDR3 here is CASSWNRGPYNEQFF. The CDR3 nucleotides are TGTGCCAGCAGTTGGAACAGGGGGCCCTACAATGAGCAGTTCTTC.

The chain is built from TRBV9 and TRBJ1-6; the D gene is possibly TRBD1 (5 bases). CDR1 and CDR2 (germline): SGDLS, YYNGEE. This CDR3 is built from 15 residues. V dropped 6 bases and J dropped 4 bases, with 14 bases sitting between them. CDR3 nucleotide sequence: TGTGCCAGCATCCTACGGGACGGATATAATTCACCCCTCCACTTT. Protein product: CASILRDGYNSPLHF.

V is TRBV2 and J is TRBJ2-2; 10 bases map to TRBD1. Germline assignment: CDR1 SNHLY and CDR2 FYNNEI. CDR3 length: 15 residues. The J segment lost 4 bases and the V segment lost 4 bases, leaving 3 bases of the junction unmatched. CDR3 sequence: CASSGQGASTGELFF. CDR3 sequence (DNA): TGTGCCAGCAGTGGACAGGGGGCGAGCACCGGGGAGCTGTTTTTT.

This chain joins TRBV9 and TRBJ1-2, with 9 bases fitting TRBD1. The CDR3 spans 14 residues. With 3 bases clipped from V and 3 bases from J, the junction kept 3 bases outside the gene matches. The germline CDR1 and CDR2 sequences are SGDLS and YYNGEE. CDR3 DNA sequence: TGTGCCAGCAGCGAGGGACAGGGTTACTATGGCTACACCTTC. Translated: CASSEGQGYYGYTF.

The CDR3 region has the DNA TGCAGTGCTAGTGACAGACTAGCGGGGACCACAGATACGCAGTATTTT. Protein product: CSASDRLAGTTDTQYF. This chain connects TRBV20-1 to TRBJ2-3, with 11 bases aligning to TRBD2. V shed 3 bases, J shed 2 bases, and the junction held 7 bases outside the gene matches. Germline values: CDR1 DFQATT, CDR2 SNEGSKA (reference sequence). The CDR3 is made up of 16 amino acids.

V and J are TRBV15 and TRBJ2-1; TRBD2 agrees at 9 bases. The CDR3 is 15 residues long. V dropped 0 bases and J dropped 7; count of bases not matched to a gene: 4. Germline values: CDR1 LNHNV, CDR2 YYDKDF (reference sequence). The CDR3 here is CATSRDLSGRNEQFF. CDR3 bases: TGTGCCACCAGCAGAGATCTAAGCGGGAGGAATGAGCAGTTCTTC.

The rearrangement uses TRBV27 and TRBJ2-7; D may be TRBD2 (5 bases). V gave up 5 bases and J gave up 2 bases, with 16 bases separating them. The CDR3 covers 15 residues. Germline V gene data show CDR1 as MNHEY and CDR2 as SMNVEV (reference sequence). The CDR3 DNA sequence: TGTGCCAGCAGTACCGCCGGCGGAGGTGCCTACGAGCAGTACTTC. Its translation is CASSTAGGGAYEQYF.

This clone has only one observation. This chain uses TRBV28 with TRBJ2-7; possible D gene TRBD2, 5 bases. Germline V gives CDR1 MDHEN, CDR2 SYDVKM. The V end lost 7 bases, the J end lost 6 bases, and 13 bases lay between the germline ends. The CDR3 covers 12 residues. The CDR3 here is CASTSARVEQYF. In nucleotides, the CDR3 is TGTGCCAGCACCTCGGCGCGGGTCGAGCAGTACTTC.

The chain joins TRBV11-2 to TRBJ2-3, with 10 positions matching TRBD2. V was pared by 1 base and J by 6 bases, with 10 bases of the junction left unmatched. Germline CDR1 is SGHAT and CDR2 is FQNNGV. The CDR3 is made up of 17 amino acids. This CDR3 is CASSLVVPSGGADTQYF. CDR3 coding DNA: TGTGCCAGCAGCTTAGTGGTCCCCAGCGGGGGGGCGGATACGCAGTATTTT.

The V gene is TRBV19, the J gene TRBJ2-7; 7 bases are a match to TRBD1. The V and J ends lost 5 bases and 5 bases, in that order; junction bases with no gene match: 9. Germline V gene sequence: CDR1 LNHDA, CDR2 SQIVND (reference sequence). CDR3 length: 14 residues. The CDR3 protein is CASSFSTGSHEQYF. The CDR3 DNA reads TGTGCCAGTAGTTTCTCGACAGGGTCCCACGAGCAGTACTTC.

This chain's CDR3 is CASSEYGGTYGYTF. The CDR3 bases are TGTGCCAGCAGTGAATACGGGGGGACCTATGGCTACACCTTC. The V and J genes are TRBV25-1 and TRBJ1-2; D may be TRBD1 (5 bases). Germline CDR1 reads MGHDK; CDR2 reads SYGVNS. Deletions cut 0 bases from V and 4 bases from J, with 9 bases between. The CDR3 length is 14 residues.

The genes are TRBV18 and TRBJ2-7; 8 bases align to TRBD2. The CDR3 contains 15 residues. Trimming at V came to 1 base and at J to 7 bases, leaving 9 bases not matched to a gene. The germline CDR1 and CDR2 sequences are KGHSH and LQKENI. CDR3 DNA: TGTGCCAGCTCACCACTAGCTGACGGGGGGGGAGAGCAGTACTTC. Its translation is CASSPLADGGGEQYF.

The gene calls are TRBV9 and TRBJ2-7; weak D call: TRBD1 (5 bases). There are 15 residues in the CDR3. Germline V lookup: CDR1 SGDLS, CDR2 YYNGEE. Trimming removed 4 bases from V and 4 bases from J, with 18 bases in between. The CDR3 sequence: CASSTRETASYEQYF. In DNA form, the CDR3 reads TGTGCCAGCAGCACCCGAGAGACAGCCTCTTACGAGCAGTACTTC.

This chain connects TRBV15 to TRBJ2-3; the D call may be TRBD1 or TRBD2 (6 bases each). Trimming removed 0 bases at V and 2 bases at J, with 9 bases between. CDR1 and CDR2 from the germline V gene are LNHNV and YYDKDF (reference sequence). This CDR3 comprises 15 residues. The CDR3, as DNA: TGTGCCACCAGCAGAGATTGGGGGGCCACAGATACGCAGTATTTT. Its translation is CATSRDWGATDTQYF.

The chain is built from TRBV2 and TRBJ2-1; D gene uncertain. The germline V and J ends were trimmed by 7 bases and 9 bases, with 10 bases remaining between them. The germline CDR1 and CDR2 sequences are SNHLY and FYNNEI. The CDR3 length is 11 residues. The CDR3, as DNA: TGTGCCAGCAAGGCTTACGGTGAGCAGTTCTTC. Its protein product is CASKAYGEQFF.

This chain connects TRBV7-9 to TRBJ2-7; D not resolved. V gave up 5 bases and J gave up 3 bases, with 14 bases separating them. The CDR3 runs to 14 residues. Germline-derived CDR1 and CDR2 are SEHNR and FQNEAQ (reference sequence). The CDR3 DNA sequence: TGTGCCAGCAGCCCGGCTAGGCCGATCTACGAGCAGTACTTC. It is translated as CASSPARPIYEQYF.

The chain combines TRBV6-2 or TRBV6-3 with TRBJ1-5; TRBD1 aligns across 9 bases. J lost 1 base, V lost 5 bases, and 15 bases had no gene match. CDR3 length: 19 amino acids. CDR1 and CDR2 (germline): MNHEY, SVGEGT. The CDR3 nucleotides are TGTGCCAGCAGTCGGTCGGGGGGGCTAGGACAGGGGAGCAATCAGCCCCAGCATTTT. Protein: CASSRSGGLGQGSNQPQHF.

The chain combines TRBV5-4 with TRBJ2-3; no definite D call. This CDR3 is 13 amino acids long. Germline CDR1 SGHNT, CDR2 YYREEE (reference sequence). V was shortened by 1 base and J by 3 bases, with 6 bases between the two germline ends. CDR3: CASSLSGTDTQYF. The CDR3 coding sequence is TGTGCCAGCAGCTTGTCCGGGACAGATACGCAGTATTTT.